The text below deals with one T cell receptor (beta chain). Its cognate antigen has yet to be identified. Qualities for individual bases were not recorded, and no much larger clone is one base off. The data were taken from a study of response to subunit inactivated influenza vaccine (dated 2018 in TCRdb). The study in broad terms: Deep quantitative profiling of the T cell receptor repertoire was used in the study to follow responses to a trivalent subunit inactivated influenza vaccine. Study-level results and caveats: It was suggested by the authors that each seasonal influenza vaccination may recruit only a limited number of new T cells.

CDR1 and CDR2, per the germline V gene (reference sequence), are LNHNV and YYDKDF. V loses 1 base, J loses 7 bases, and the germline ends lie 23 bases apart. Spanning cysteine to phenylalanine, the CDR3 consists of 18 amino acids. CDR3 DNA only is kept here, 54 bases in frame from base 1. The receptor library was made with RT-PCR. Sequencing took place on an Illumina HiSeq 2500. TCRdb reworked the public reads: Q25 trimming with fastp, MiXCR clone assembly, productive beta chains retained. When rows share a CDR3 protein, they turn into one entry using the most common DNA and genes. In this sample the table shows some 550,000 distinct CDR3 sequences, roughly a quarter of which occur a single time. Of the sample, about 2.8% falls within the top ten clones. This sample was shared with a second study, whose subject was T cells expressing NK-cell markers. Taken from the second paper: The TCR beta cDNA libraries were made using 5'RACE template switching, a step that added both a universal primer site and unique molecular identifiers. Three sorted T-cell subsets (CD3+CD56+NKG2C+, CD3+CD56+NKG2C- and CD3+CD56-NKG2C+) from seven to nine donors had their TCR beta-chain repertoires profiled. Among the eight sequenced donors, only one was HCMV-seronegative, while the other seven were HCMV-seropositive. To restrict sorting to alphabetaTCR-expressing T cells, an anti-gammadeltaTCR antibody was added in several experiments. In a handful of donors, the dominant CD3+CD56+NKG2C+ clonotypes were among the top 10 CD8+ clonotypes and accounted for roughly 1.0-7.5% of CD8+ T cells. Those dominant clonotypes were again the most abundant among CD3+CD56-NKG2C+ cells in a few donors, at roughly 25-65%. It remained unclear whether the expanded NKG2C-expressing T cell clones were specific for HCMV antigens. All eight donors whose samples were sequenced were randomly selected healthy volunteers, three of them men and five women. A commercial ELISA kit detecting HCMV-specific IgG in serum was used to determine HCMV serostatus. Ficoll density gradient centrifugation was used to isolate peripheral blood mononuclear cells from blood. CD4+ and CD8+ T cells were isolated from PBMC by magnetic immunoseparation with Miltenyi isolation kits. Priming for cDNA synthesis came from the TCR beta constant segment, and two successive PCR amplification steps followed. Libraries were sequenced as 2 x 150 bp reads on Illumina HiSeq 2000/2500, MiSeq or NextSeq. Reads were demultiplexed and grouped by UMI with MIGEC, and clonotypes were assembled and quantified with MiTCR. To remove erroneous sequences, TCR cDNA sequences were retained only when supported by two or more reads. Downstream repertoire analysis used the tcR package, and clonotypes were matched across fractions by CDR3 nucleotide sequence plus V segment. VDJmatch was used to annotate antigen specificity against VDJdb, with one amino acid substitution in CDR3 allowed.

Here the sequenced sample was CD4+ T cells sorted from PBMCs, taken 11 to 12 days after vaccination. Recombination connected TRBV15 to TRBJ2-1; TRBD2 is perhaps the D gene, given 7 matching bases. The sequence was collected from a man between 50 and 59 years old who received an inactivated influenza vaccine. Donor details come from another sample of the same person, matched by shared clones. In nucleotides, the sequence is TGTGCCACCAGCAGAGGGGAAGGGGGGGGCGCTGTACAAAATGAGCAGTTCTTC. It is translated as CATSRGEGGGAVQNEQFF.